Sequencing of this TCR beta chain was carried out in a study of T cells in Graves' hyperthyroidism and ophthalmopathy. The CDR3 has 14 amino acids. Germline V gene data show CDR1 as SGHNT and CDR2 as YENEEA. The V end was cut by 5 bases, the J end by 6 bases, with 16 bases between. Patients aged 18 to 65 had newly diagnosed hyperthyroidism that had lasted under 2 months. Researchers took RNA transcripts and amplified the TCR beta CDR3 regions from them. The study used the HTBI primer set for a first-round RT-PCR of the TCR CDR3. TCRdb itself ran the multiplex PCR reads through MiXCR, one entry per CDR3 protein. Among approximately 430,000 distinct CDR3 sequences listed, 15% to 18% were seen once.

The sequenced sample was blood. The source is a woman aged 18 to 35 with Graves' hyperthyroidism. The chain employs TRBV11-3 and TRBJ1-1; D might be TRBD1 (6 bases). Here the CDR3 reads CASSQEGRGPEAFF. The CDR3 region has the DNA TGTGCCAGCAGCCAAGAAGGCAGGGGCCCTGAAGCTTTCTTT.